These 10 T cell receptor beta chains were all obtained from the same sample, sequenced in a study of blood T cell repertoires in COVID-19. Sequencing used immunoSEQ multiplex PCR; TCRdb keeps in-frame clones, though not all of them. The sample shows just under 65,000 clones, over 70% of them seen only once. Material for sequencing was peripheral blood. All receptors derive from a human donor in a cohort sampled during active COVID-19.

V usage is TRBV10-3 and J usage is TRBJ2-7, with 7 positions matching TRBD1. V lost 6 bases to trimming and J lost 0 bases; unmatched junction nucleotides: 5. This CDR3 has 14 residues. Germline-derived CDR1 and CDR2 are ENHRY and SYGVKD. CDR3 sequence: CAISDRVDSYEQYF. The CDR3 DNA sequence: TGTGCCATCAGCGACAGGGTCGACTCCTACGAGCAGTACTTC.

V gene TRBV30 combines with J gene TRBJ2-2, with 11 bases that match TRBD1. CDR1 and CDR2 from the germline V gene are GTSNPN and SVGIG (reference sequence). CDR3 length: 13 amino acids. V trimming: 8 bases; J trimming: 7 bases; junction bases outside the gene matches: 6. The CDR3 here is CARTGGRYGELFF. CDR3 DNA sequence: TGTGCCCGGACAGGGGGCAGGTACGGGGAGCTGTTTTTT. The whole variable domain, filled in from reference TRBV30 and TRBJ2-2, reads SQTIHQWPATLVQPVGSPLSLECTVEGTSNPNLYWYRQAAGRGLQLLFYSVGIGQISSEVPQNLSASRPQDRQFILSSKKLLLSDSGFYLCARTGGRYGELFFGEGSRLTVL.

This chain joins TRBV3-1 (or the pseudogene TRBV3-2) and TRBJ2-1; 11 nucleotides agree with TRBD2. V dropped 3 bases and J dropped 9; count of bases not matched to a gene: 10. The CDR3 is made up of 16 amino acids. Germline V gene lookup returns CDR1 LGHDT and CDR2 YNNKEL (reference sequence). CDR3 loop: CASSQNLAGGPIEQFF. DNA of the CDR3: TGTGCCAGCAGCCAGAACTTAGCGGGGGGGCCTATTGAGCAGTTCTTC.

This chain connects TRBV7-2 to TRBJ1-3; D possibly corresponds to TRBD1 (6 bases). Trimming stripped 0 bases from V and 0 bases from J, with 12 bases between. The germline V gene has CDR1 SGHTA and CDR2 FQGNSA. This CDR3 is built from 17 residues. CDR3 bases: TGTGCCAGCAGCTTAGCGGCAGGGGTGACCTCTGGAAACACCATATATTTT. As protein: CASSLAAGVTSGNTIYF.

This chain uses TRBV6-5 with TRBJ2-1, with 7 bases matching TRBD2. With 1 base clipped from V and 5 bases from J, the junction kept 5 bases outside the gene matches. The CDR3 has 15 amino acids. CDR1 and CDR2 from the germline V gene are MNHEY and SVGAGI. In DNA form, the CDR3 reads TGTGCCAGCAGTTACTTAAGGACTAGACACAATGAGCAGTTCTTC. This translates into CASSYLRTRHNEQFF.

The genes are TRBV12-3 or TRBV12-4 and TRBJ1-2; 8 bases map to TRBD1. CDR3 size: 13 residues. J gave up 7 bases and V 5 bases, and 6 bases lay outside the gene matches. The CDR3 region is CASSTGQESGYTF. The CDR3 bases are TGTGCCAGCAGTACGGGACAGGAATCTGGCTACACCTTC.

The chain is built from TRBV5-3 and TRBJ1-2; no firm D call. TRBV5-3 is labeled an ORF, and its function is uncertain. V lost 1 base, J lost 8 bases, and 15 bases lay in between. This CDR3 is built from 14 residues. The CDR3 loop reads CARSLMGGLGGYTF. In nucleotides, the CDR3 is TGTGCCAGAAGCTTGATGGGTGGACTTGGGGGCTACACCTTC.

The chain is built from TRBV6-5 and TRBJ1-2; D is uncertain. The germline gives CDR1 MNHEY, CDR2 SVGAGI. The CDR3 runs 14 residues. Trimming cost V 4 bases and J 10 bases, with 19 bases left between them. CDR3 sequence: CASSWQPADGDYTF. The CDR3 DNA reads as TGTGCCAGCAGTTGGCAACCGGCCGACGGGGACTACACCTTC.

The chain links TRBV7-9 to TRBJ1-2; D is uncertain. The CDR3 has 15 residues. CDR1 is SEHNR and CDR2 is FQNEAQ in the germline V gene (reference sequence). The ends were cut back, 1 base at V and 2 bases at J, with 11 bases in the middle. CDR3 in amino acids: CASSLVSGGNYGYTF. The CDR3 DNA sequence: TGTGCCAGCAGCTTAGTTTCAGGTGGGAACTATGGCTACACCTTC.

The rearrangement joins TRBV9 to TRBJ2-5, with D possibly being TRBD1 (5 bases). CDR3 length: 15 amino acids. Trimming removed 6 bases from V and 5 bases from J, with 20 bases in between. Germline V gives CDR1 SGDLS, CDR2 YYNGEE. CDR3 in DNA: TGTGCCAGCACCACAGGAAGCACAGCGAGGGAGACCCAGTACTTC. It encodes CASTTGSTARETQYF.